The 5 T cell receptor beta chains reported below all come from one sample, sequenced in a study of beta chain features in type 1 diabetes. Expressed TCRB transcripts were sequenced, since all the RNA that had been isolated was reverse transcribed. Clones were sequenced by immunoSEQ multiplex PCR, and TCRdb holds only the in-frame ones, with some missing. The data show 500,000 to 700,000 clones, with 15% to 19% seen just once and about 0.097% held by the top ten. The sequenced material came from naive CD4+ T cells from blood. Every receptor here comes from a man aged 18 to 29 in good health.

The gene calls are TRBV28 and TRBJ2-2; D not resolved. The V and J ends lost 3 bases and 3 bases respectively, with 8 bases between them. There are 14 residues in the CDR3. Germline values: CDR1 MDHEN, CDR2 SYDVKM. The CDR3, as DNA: TGTGCCAGCAGTTTCCCTACAGACACCGGGGAGCTGTTTTTT. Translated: CASSFPTDTGELFF.

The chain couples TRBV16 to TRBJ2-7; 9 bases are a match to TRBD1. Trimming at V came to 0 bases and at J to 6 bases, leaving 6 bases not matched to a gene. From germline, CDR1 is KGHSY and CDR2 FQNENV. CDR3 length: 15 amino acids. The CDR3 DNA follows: TGTGCCAGCAGCCAATCGGGGGGACAGGGAGGCGAGCAGTACTTC. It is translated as CASSQSGGQGGEQYF.

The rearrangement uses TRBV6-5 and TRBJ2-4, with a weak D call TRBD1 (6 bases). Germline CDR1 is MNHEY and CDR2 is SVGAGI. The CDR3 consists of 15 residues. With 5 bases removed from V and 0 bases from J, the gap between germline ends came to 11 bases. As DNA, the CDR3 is TGTGCCAGCAGTACAGGGACCTTAGCCAAAAACATTCAGTACTTC. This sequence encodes CASSTGTLAKNIQYF.

Here the CDR3 reads CASSLSGGHGYTF. The CDR3 DNA follows: TGTGCCAGCAGCTTGTCTGGGGGGCATGGCTACACCTTC. This chain connects TRBV5-6 to TRBJ1-2; TRBD1 might be the D (6 bases). CDR3 length: 13 amino acids. Germline V gene lookup returns CDR1 SGHDT and CDR2 YYEEEE. Trimming cost V 1 base and J 6 bases, with 10 bases left between them.

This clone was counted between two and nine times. Written as DNA, the CDR3 is TGTGCCAGCAGTTCCCAACGGGACAGGGTAACCTATGGCTACACCTTC. Protein sequence: CASSSQRDRVTYGYTF. V and J are TRBV27 and TRBJ1-2, with TRBD1 matching 9 bases. The CDR3 loop spans 16 amino acids. CDR1 and CDR2 (germline): MNHEY, SMNVEV (reference sequence). Germline trimming cut 4 bases from V and 4 bases from J; bases unmatched to any gene: 10.